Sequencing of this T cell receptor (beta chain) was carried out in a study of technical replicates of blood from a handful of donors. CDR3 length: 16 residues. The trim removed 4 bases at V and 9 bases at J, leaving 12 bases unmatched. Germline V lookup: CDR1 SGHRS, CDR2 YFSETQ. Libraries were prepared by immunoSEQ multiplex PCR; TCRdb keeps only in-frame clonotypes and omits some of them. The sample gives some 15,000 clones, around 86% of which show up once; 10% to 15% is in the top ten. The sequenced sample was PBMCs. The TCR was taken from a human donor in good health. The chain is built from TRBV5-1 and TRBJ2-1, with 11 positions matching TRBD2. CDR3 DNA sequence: TGCGCCAGCAGCAGCCTTAGCGGGAGGGCCCTCAGTGAGCAGTTCTTC. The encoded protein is CASSSLSGRALSEQFF.